These T cell receptor beta chains were read from a single sample in a study of cytomegalovirus exposure and HLA in healthy donors. TCRdb's copy holds only in-frame clones and misses some; the assay was immunoSEQ multiplex PCR. Of hundreds of thousands of clones in the sample, about 66% were seen once. The sample was PBMCs. The source is a female donor in good health and CMV-seronegative. The CDR3 runs from the conserved cysteine through the conserved F or W. The order of the fields is V gene, D gene, clone size, J gene, CDR3 DNA, CDR3 protein. D genes are given only for firm matches. Clone size is given for some rows only: seen once, a few or many times, or a class if the clone is expanded.

v_gene: TRBV6-1; d_gene: .; abundance: .; j_gene: TRBJ2-7; CDR3nt: TGTGCCAGCACCAGAGCTAGTACGGGCTACGAGCAGTACTTC; CDR3aa: CASTRASTGYEQYF
v_gene: TRBV10-2; d_gene: .; abundance: .; j_gene: TRBJ2-7; CDR3nt: TGCGCCAGCACCCTGGACAGAGCGCCCTACGAGCAGTACTTC; CDR3aa: CASTLDRAPYEQYF
v_gene: TRBV6-6; d_gene: TRBD1; abundance: .; j_gene: TRBJ2-7; CDR3nt: TGTGCCAGCTGCGACAGGGTTGTTAGTTCGGTCTACGAGCAGTACTTC; CDR3aa: CASCDRVVSSVYEQYF
v_gene: TRBV19; d_gene: .; abundance: .; j_gene: TRBJ1-5; CDR3nt: TGTGCCAGTAGTGAACAGAAATATAGCAATCAGCCCCAGCATTTT; CDR3aa: CASSEQKYSNQPQHF
v_gene: TRBV2; d_gene: .; abundance: once; j_gene: TRBJ1-6; CDR3nt: TGTGCCAGCAGAAATCGAGGGGGTTCACCCCTCCACTTT; CDR3aa: CASRNRGGSPLHF
v_gene: TRBV6-1; d_gene: .; abundance: .; j_gene: TRBJ1-5; CDR3nt: TGTGCCAGCACCCGGGAGTCACATCAGCCCCAGCATTTT; CDR3aa: CASTRESHQPQHF
v_gene: TRBV5-1; d_gene: .; abundance: .; j_gene: TRBJ2-6; CDR3nt: TGCGCCAGCAGCGGGGGGACCGCGCCGGGCAACGTCCTGACTTTC; CDR3aa: CASSGGTAPGNVLTF
v_gene: TRBV28; d_gene: .; abundance: .; j_gene: TRBJ1-1; CDR3nt: TGTGCCAGCAGTCCCTCGGGGGGAAGGACTGAAGCTTTCTTT; CDR3aa: CASSPSGGRTEAFF
v_gene: TRBV30; d_gene: .; abundance: .; j_gene: TRBJ2-7; CDR3nt: TGTGCCTGGAGTGGCGGAACCTACGAGCAGTACTTC; CDR3aa: CAWSGGTYEQYF
v_gene: TRBV28; d_gene: TRBD2; abundance: .; j_gene: TRBJ2-5; CDR3nt: TGTGCCAGCAGTTTACGGCAGGGTAGAGGCGGGAGACAAGAGACCCAGTACTTC; CDR3aa: CASSLRQGRGGRQETQYF
v_gene: TRBV28; d_gene: .; abundance: .; j_gene: TRBJ1-4; CDR3nt: TGTGCCAGCAATCGACAGATTAATGAAAAACTGTTTTTT; CDR3aa: CASNRQINEKLFF
v_gene: TRBV5-1; d_gene: .; abundance: .; j_gene: TRBJ2-1; CDR3nt: TGCGCCAGCAGCTACACCGGGGTCGACTTCGAAATGCGTATCTTC; CDR3aa: CASSYTGVDFEMRIF
v_gene: TRBV5-1; d_gene: .; abundance: .; j_gene: TRBJ2-7; CDR3nt: TGCGCCAGCAGCTTAAGGCCTAGCGTCCGATGGTCCGAGCAGTACTTC; CDR3aa: CASSLRPSVRWSEQYF
v_gene: TRBV27; d_gene: .; abundance: .; j_gene: TRBJ2-7; CDR3nt: TGTGCCAGCAGTTTTTCCCCCATGCGGGCCTCAGGACTCGAGCAGTACTTC; CDR3aa: CASSFSPMRASGLEQYF
v_gene: TRBV19; d_gene: TRBD2; abundance: .; j_gene: TRBJ2-7; CDR3nt: TGTGCCAGTAGTATAGACAGCGGGGCCTACGAGCAGTACTTC; CDR3aa: CASSIDSGAYEQYF
v_gene: TRBV9; d_gene: .; abundance: .; j_gene: TRBJ1-2; CDR3nt: TGTGCCAGCAGCGCCACAGGTGCCTATGGCTACACCTTC; CDR3aa: CASSATGAYGYTF
v_gene: TRBV11-3; d_gene: .; abundance: .; j_gene: TRBJ1-5; CDR3nt: TGTGCCAGCAGCTTAGAAGCACTTTGCCTTAGCAATCAGCCCCAGCATTTT; CDR3aa: CASSLEALCLSNQPQHF
v_gene: TRBV11-2; d_gene: TRBD1; abundance: .; j_gene: TRBJ2-7; CDR3nt: TGTGCCAGCAGCTCGCTCCGGACAGGGATACCCTACGAGCAGTACTTC; CDR3aa: CASSSLRTGIPYEQYF
v_gene: TRBV6-6; d_gene: TRBD1; abundance: .; j_gene: TRBJ1-2; CDR3nt: TGTGCCAGCAGCCAAGGGACAGCCTACTATGGTGGCTACACCTTC; CDR3aa: CASSQGTAYYGGYTF
v_gene: TRBV5-4; d_gene: .; abundance: .; j_gene: TRBJ1-1; CDR3nt: TGTGCCAGCAGCCGCCGTCGGGGCGGGGGCACTGAAGCTTTCTTT; CDR3aa: CASSRRRGGGTEAFF
v_gene: TRBV6-1; d_gene: .; abundance: .; j_gene: TRBJ1-2; CDR3nt: TGTGCCAGCAGTGAACTGGCAGGGGCGATGAATGGCTACACCTTC; CDR3aa: CASSELAGAMNGYTF
v_gene: TRBV7-7; d_gene: TRBD1; abundance: .; j_gene: TRBJ1-1; CDR3nt: TGTGCTAGCAGCTTAGACAGGGGCACTGAAGCTTTCTTT; CDR3aa: CASSLDRGTEAFF
v_gene: TRBV15; d_gene: TRBD2; abundance: .; j_gene: TRBJ2-7; CDR3nt: TGTGCCACCAGCGGGAGCGGGAGCGAGCAGTACTTC; CDR3aa: CATSGSGSEQYF
v_gene: TRBV4-1; d_gene: .; abundance: .; j_gene: TRBJ2-7; CDR3nt: TGCGCCAGCAGCCAAGATCCTAGCGCCTACGAGCAGTACTTC; CDR3aa: CASSQDPSAYEQYF
v_gene: TRBV2; d_gene: .; abundance: few; j_gene: TRBJ2-6; CDR3nt: TGTGCCAGCAGTTCCCTAGGCAGGGCTGGGGCCAACGTCCTGACTTTC; CDR3aa: CASSSLGRAGANVLTF
v_gene: TRBV5-5; d_gene: .; abundance: few; j_gene: TRBJ2-2; CDR3nt: TGTGCCAGCAGCTTTCTCGCGGAGCACACCGGGGAGCTGTTTTTT; CDR3aa: CASSFLAEHTGELFF
v_gene: TRBV7-9; d_gene: TRBD1; abundance: .; j_gene: TRBJ1-1; CDR3nt: TGTGCCAGCAGCCCCGATGGGCTGACAGGGGCGGGCGCTGAAGCTTTCTTT; CDR3aa: CASSPDGLTGAGAEAFF
v_gene: TRBV28; d_gene: .; abundance: .; j_gene: TRBJ1-3; CDR3nt: TGTGCCAGCAGTTTTATCAGGAGGGGAGGAAACACCATATATTTT; CDR3aa: CASSFIRRGGNTIYF
v_gene: TRBV30; d_gene: TRBD2; abundance: few; j_gene: TRBJ2-7; CDR3nt: TGTGCCTGGACTAGCGGGACCTACGAGCAGTACTTC; CDR3aa: CAWTSGTYEQYF
v_gene: TRBV13; d_gene: TRBD2; abundance: .; j_gene: TRBJ2-2; CDR3nt: TGTGCCAGCAGCGGCCCGGGACTAGCGGGAGGAAGGGACACCGGGGAGCTGTTTTTT; CDR3aa: CASSGPGLAGGRDTGELFF
v_gene: TRBV13; d_gene: .; abundance: few; j_gene: TRBJ2-7; CDR3nt: TGTGCCAGCAGCTTAACCGTCGGGGGACCCTCCTACGAGCAGTACTTC; CDR3aa: CASSLTVGGPSYEQYF
v_gene: TRBV6-1; d_gene: .; abundance: .; j_gene: TRBJ2-7; CDR3nt: TGTGCCAGCCTCCCATCTGACAGCGTCACCTACGAGCAGTACTTC; CDR3aa: CASLPSDSVTYEQYF
v_gene: TRBV10-2; d_gene: .; abundance: .; j_gene: TRBJ2-1; CDR3nt: TGCGCCAGCAGTGGGGGGGGTCTAGACAGGGGACGCGATGAGCAGTTCTTC; CDR3aa: CASSGGGLDRGRDEQFF
v_gene: TRBV28; d_gene: .; abundance: .; j_gene: TRBJ2-1; CDR3nt: TGTGCCAGCACCCCCGGCAGTAGGGACACTGAGCAGTTCTTC; CDR3aa: CASTPGSRDTEQFF
v_gene: TRBV19; d_gene: .; abundance: .; j_gene: TRBJ2-7; CDR3nt: TGTGCCAGTAGTATGTCCGGAGCTAGCTCCTACGAGCAGTACTTC; CDR3aa: CASSMSGASSYEQYF
v_gene: TRBV10-3; d_gene: .; abundance: .; j_gene: TRBJ1-1; CDR3nt: TGTGCCATCAGACAACTACTGGGGTCGGGGACTGAAGCTTTCTTT; CDR3aa: CAIRQLLGSGTEAFF
v_gene: TRBV2; d_gene: TRBD2; abundance: .; j_gene: TRBJ2-1; CDR3nt: TGTGCCAGGGGGGGGTTAGCTGGTGAGCAGTTCTTC; CDR3aa: CARGGLAGEQFF
v_gene: TRBV11-2; d_gene: TRBD2; abundance: once; j_gene: TRBJ2-1; CDR3nt: TGTGCCAGCAGCAAACAGCGAGGGACTAGCGGGACGGTCTACAATGAGCAGTTCTTC; CDR3aa: CASSKQRGTSGTVYNEQFF
v_gene: TRBV5-5; d_gene: .; abundance: .; j_gene: TRBJ2-7; CDR3nt: TGTGCCAGCAGCTTGTCGGGATCGGGACTCCTCTACGAGCAGTACTTC; CDR3aa: CASSLSGSGLLYEQYF
v_gene: TRBV5-1; d_gene: .; abundance: few; j_gene: TRBJ1-2; CDR3nt: TGCGCCAGCAGCTTAGGAGAGAGGTATGGCTACACCTTC; CDR3aa: CASSLGERYGYTF
v_gene: TRBV16; d_gene: .; abundance: .; j_gene: TRBJ1-1; CDR3nt: TGTGCCAGCAGCCAAGAAGGTCAGGGGAACACTGAAGCTTTCTTT; CDR3aa: CASSQEGQGNTEAFF
v_gene: TRBV27; d_gene: .; abundance: .; j_gene: TRBJ2-7; CDR3nt: TGTGCCACCAGACCGGCAGACAGATCCTCCTACGAGCAGTACTTC; CDR3aa: CATRPADRSSYEQYF
v_gene: TRBV5-5; d_gene: .; abundance: .; j_gene: TRBJ1-1; CDR3nt: TGTGCCAGCAGCTTATTAGGCATCGGGGGCACTGAAGCTTTCTTT; CDR3aa: CASSLLGIGGTEAFF
v_gene: TRBV4-1; d_gene: TRBD2; abundance: few; j_gene: TRBJ2-7; CDR3nt: TGCGCCAGCAGCTCCGACCCTAGCGGTTCCTACGAGCAGTACTTC; CDR3aa: CASSSDPSGSYEQYF
v_gene: TRBV11-3; d_gene: TRBD2; abundance: few; j_gene: TRBJ2-1; CDR3nt: TGTGCCAGCAGTTACCAACCGGGACTAGCGTACAATGAGCAGTTCTTC; CDR3aa: CASSYQPGLAYNEQFF
v_gene: TRBV11-2; d_gene: .; abundance: .; j_gene: TRBJ1-1; CDR3nt: TGTGCCAGCAGCTTAGCGGGGGGCGCTTCCCCTGAAGCTTTCTTT; CDR3aa: CASSLAGGASPEAFF
v_gene: TRBV27; d_gene: .; abundance: .; j_gene: TRBJ1-1; CDR3nt: TGTGCCAGCAGTTTATACTTGAACACTGAAGCTTTCTTT; CDR3aa: CASSLYLNTEAFF
v_gene: TRBV5-1; d_gene: TRBD1; abundance: once; j_gene: TRBJ1-1; CDR3nt: TGCGCCAGCAGCCAGATTCAGGGGGCGCAAACTGAAGCTTTCTTT; CDR3aa: CASSQIQGAQTEAFF
v_gene: TRBV28; d_gene: TRBD2; abundance: .; j_gene: TRBJ2-1; CDR3nt: TGTGCCAGCAGCCTGACTAGCGGGAGGGACAATGAGCAGTTCTTC; CDR3aa: CASSLTSGRDNEQFF
v_gene: TRBV19; d_gene: .; abundance: .; j_gene: TRBJ2-1; CDR3nt: TGTGCCAGTAGTATAGCGGGAGTAACCTACAATGAGCAGTTCTTC; CDR3aa: CASSIAGVTYNEQFF
v_gene: TRBV28; d_gene: .; abundance: .; j_gene: TRBJ2-6; CDR3nt: TGTGCCGGGGGGTCAGGAACCTCTGGGGCCAACGTCCTGACTTTC; CDR3aa: CAGGSGTSGANVLTF
v_gene: TRBV6-5; d_gene: TRBD2; abundance: few; j_gene: TRBJ2-7; CDR3nt: TGTGCCAGCAGTTCCCTTTCGAGCGGGACCTACGAGCAGTACTTC; CDR3aa: CASSSLSSGTYEQYF